The clone carrying this T cell receptor (beta chain) was seen at least ten times. Its antigen is not known. The germline V gene has CDR1 SGHNT and CDR2 YENEEA. Trimming removed 5 bases at V and 2 bases at J, with 12 bases between. This CDR3 comprises 15 residues. The library tagged each cDNA molecule with unique molecular identifiers. In the source study's methods: Samples held a median of 95,638 TCRs, range about 23,224–750,000. TCRdb reprocessed the RACE reads via MiXCR and lists one record per CDR3 protein. In this record, the V and J calls reflect TCRdb's handling and not the investigators' own analysis. The table includes over 100,000 distinct CDR3 sequences, approximately 9.5% detected once. Specified time point: healthy volunteer bleed at 2 weeks. Whole blood that had not been fractionated was the source of extracted total RNA. These data belong to a study of human T cells and chemical hapten exposure. The study's findings and limits: The number of TCRs above 1 in 1000 frequency did not change after DPC sensitization.

What was sequenced was whole blood. V and J are TRBV11-3 and TRBJ2-2; no firm D call. The receptor was derived from a male donor in good health. Some clones in this sample may be carry-over from other donors' samples. CDR3 sequence: CASSPGESNTGELFF. CDR3 sequence (DNA): TGTGCCAGCAGCCCCGGCGAGTCCAACACCGGGGAGCTGTTTTTT.